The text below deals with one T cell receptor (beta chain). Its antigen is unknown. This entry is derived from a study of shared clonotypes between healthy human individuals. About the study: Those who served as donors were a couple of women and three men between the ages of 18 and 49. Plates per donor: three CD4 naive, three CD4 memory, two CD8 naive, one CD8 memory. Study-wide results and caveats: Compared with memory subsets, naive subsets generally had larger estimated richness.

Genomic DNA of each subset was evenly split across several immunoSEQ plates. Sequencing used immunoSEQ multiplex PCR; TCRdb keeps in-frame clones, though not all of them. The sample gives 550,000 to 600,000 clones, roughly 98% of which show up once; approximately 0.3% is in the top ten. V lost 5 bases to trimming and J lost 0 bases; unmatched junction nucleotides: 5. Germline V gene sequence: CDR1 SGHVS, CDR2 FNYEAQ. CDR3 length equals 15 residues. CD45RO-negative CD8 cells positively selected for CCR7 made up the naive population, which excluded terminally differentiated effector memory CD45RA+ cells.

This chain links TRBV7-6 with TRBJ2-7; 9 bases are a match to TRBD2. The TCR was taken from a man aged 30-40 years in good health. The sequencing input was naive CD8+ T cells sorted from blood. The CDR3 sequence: CASSPSGASSYEQYF. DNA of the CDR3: TGTGCCAGCAGCCCTAGCGGGGCTAGCTCCTACGAGCAGTACTTC.